The rows below give T cell receptor beta chains drawn from one sample of a study of T cell repertoires in cytomegalovirus infection. TCRdb re-derived calls from the reads in MiXCR, one entry per CDR3 protein. The sample holds 500,000 to 600,000 distinct CDR3 sequences, 16% seen once. Sequencing was performed on CD8+ T cells from PBMCs. The receptors were gathered from a human donor in good health (CMV status not recorded). Some clones in this sample may be carry-over from other donors' samples. The conserved cysteine and the conserved F or W are not part of the CDR3 here. D genes are given only for firm matches. Clone size is shown for a subset of rows, as once, few, many or a class of expanded clone.

clone size: NA
V gene: TRBV5-6
D gene: TRBD1
CDR3 protein: ASSLYPPGQSVYEQY

clone size: NA
V gene: TRBV6-6
D gene: NA
CDR3 protein: ASSRDPGSNQPQH

clone size: NA
V gene: TRBV6-2/TRBV6-3
D gene: TRBD2
CDR3 protein: ASSYRGLAGADEQF

clone size: few
V gene: TRBV27
D gene: NA
CDR3 protein: ASSLSGSNEQY

clone size: few
V gene: TRBV15
D gene: TRBD2
CDR3 protein: ATSRDVSGRGTGELF

clone size: few
V gene: TRBV11-2
D gene: NA
CDR3 protein: ASSLEGNTMNTEAF

clone size: few
V gene: TRBV15
D gene: TRBD1
CDR3 protein: ATSRDSGGLNTEAF

clone size: NA
V gene: TRBV6-5
D gene: TRBD2
CDR3 protein: ASSYSGLAYEQY

clone size: few
V gene: TRBV5-6
D gene: TRBD1
CDR3 protein: ASSPPPSTGVGYGYT

clone size: many
V gene: TRBV7-6
D gene: NA
CDR3 protein: ASSPQQREYQETQY

clone size: many
V gene: TRBV6-1
D gene: NA
CDR3 protein: ASSERLFNEQF

clone size: many
V gene: TRBV19
D gene: TRBD1
CDR3 protein: ASSRKGQVSYEQY

clone size: NA
V gene: TRBV11-2
D gene: NA
CDR3 protein: ASSSTDSNQPRH

clone size: NA
V gene: TRBV24-1
D gene: NA
CDR3 protein: ASIVPDEKLF

clone size: few
V gene: TRBV6-5
D gene: NA
CDR3 protein: ASSPRQRYGYT

clone size: few
V gene: TRBV29-1
D gene: NA
CDR3 protein: SAAGRRSDGYT

clone size: many
V gene: TRBV2
D gene: NA
CDR3 protein: ASQQSITGFYGYT

clone size: NA
V gene: TRBV6-2/TRBV6-3
D gene: NA
CDR3 protein: ASSYRLAASTDTKY

clone size: many
V gene: TRBV7-2
D gene: TRBD1
CDR3 protein: ASSDYRDRGQETQY

clone size: NA
V gene: TRBV7-9
D gene: NA
CDR3 protein: ASSSLLSGNEKLF

clone size: few
V gene: TRBV29-1
D gene: NA
CDR3 protein: SVLGLAGGNTIY

clone size: NA
V gene: TRBV6-1
D gene: NA
CDR3 protein: ASSEDVWKNGYSNQPQH

clone size: few
V gene: TRBV6-6
D gene: NA
CDR3 protein: ASTLLGTEAF

clone size: NA
V gene: TRBV5-1
D gene: NA
CDR3 protein: ASSQGRDEAF

clone size: few
V gene: TRBV7-9
D gene: NA
CDR3 protein: ASSSPTYRDYNEQF

clone size: NA
V gene: TRBV12-5
D gene: NA
CDR3 protein: ASGLGEDLFNYGYT

clone size: NA
V gene: TRBV19
D gene: NA
CDR3 protein: ASSIEVSTDTQY

clone size: NA
V gene: TRBV27
D gene: NA
CDR3 protein: ASAARDGSYNSPLH

clone size: many
V gene: TRBV12-3/TRBV12-4
D gene: NA
CDR3 protein: ASSFTNYHPYGYT

clone size: many
V gene: TRBV27
D gene: NA
CDR3 protein: ASSQGLRSGYT

clone size: many
V gene: TRBV4-1
D gene: TRBD2
CDR3 protein: ASSQGGLAGDEQY

clone size: NA
V gene: TRBV19
D gene: TRBD2
CDR3 protein: ASRRTSGTGELF

clone size: once
V gene: TRBV5-6
D gene: NA
CDR3 protein: ASSLIRQTQETQY

clone size: many
V gene: TRBV10-3
D gene: NA
CDR3 protein: AISDGALTNSGANVLT

clone size: many
V gene: TRBV11-2
D gene: NA
CDR3 protein: ASSLVEGGYNEQF

clone size: many
V gene: TRBV12-5
D gene: NA
CDR3 protein: ASGLVPTHPLH

clone size: few
V gene: TRBV6-5
D gene: NA
CDR3 protein: ASSYSRGTGNQPQH

clone size: few
V gene: TRBV28
D gene: TRBD2
CDR3 protein: ASSLATSMAGGFNEQF

clone size: many
V gene: TRBV7-9
D gene: NA
CDR3 protein: ASSPRDGGWNEAF

clone size: few
V gene: TRBV19
D gene: TRBD2
CDR3 protein: ASSRTSFSYEQY

clone size: NA
V gene: TRBV4-1
D gene: NA
CDR3 protein: ASSQGTATDTQY

clone size: NA
V gene: TRBV4-1
D gene: NA
CDR3 protein: ASSQGAQGNSPLH

clone size: NA
V gene: TRBV9
D gene: TRBD1
CDR3 protein: ASSPVGQGYYEQY

clone size: many
V gene: TRBV7-9
D gene: TRBD2
CDR3 protein: AIQGTSGSRRQAGANVLT

clone size: many
V gene: TRBV6-5
D gene: TRBD2
CDR3 protein: ASRGLAGSPDTQY

clone size: many
V gene: TRBV19
D gene: TRBD2
CDR3 protein: ASSPSGGLQETQY

clone size: NA
V gene: TRBV6-4
D gene: TRBD1
CDR3 protein: ASSDPRTGWVAF

clone size: many
V gene: TRBV7-7
D gene: NA
CDR3 protein: ASSQRPLGDYNEQF

clone size: few
V gene: TRBV7-9
D gene: TRBD2
CDR3 protein: ASSPRLAGFLDNEQF

clone size: many
V gene: TRBV6-1
D gene: NA
CDR3 protein: ASSVGGESTGELF

clone size: NA
V gene: TRBV28
D gene: NA
CDR3 protein: ASSFGRRGNEQF

clone size: many
V gene: TRBV5-1
D gene: TRBD2
CDR3 protein: ASSLSSGLNSYNEQF